This T cell receptor (beta chain) was captured by sequencing in a study of OX40 agonist ivuxolimab in advanced cancers. Sequencing was performed with immunoSEQ multiplex PCR; in TCRdb, only in-frame clones are kept and a portion is missing. The table lists roughly 67,000 clones, approximately 86% of them singletons, with roughly 5% in the top ten. This CDR3 contains 12 residues. Trimming took 2 bases from V and 4 from J, leaving 5 bases between them. CDR1 and CDR2 from the germline V gene are KGHSH and LQKENI. This receptor was identified in an adult with an advanced solid tumor such as melanoma, head and neck, liver or kidney cancer. The sequencing used CD4+ or CD8+ T cells sorted from blood, collected in a trial of the OX40 agonist ivuxolimab. The chain carries TRBV18 and TRBJ1-1; D call uncertain. CDR3 nucleotides: TGTGCCAGCTCACCAGGGGTCACTGAAGCTTTCTTT. It is translated as CASSPGVTEAFF.